A single sample gave rise to the 21 T cell receptor beta chains below, sequenced in a study of T-cell reconstitution after alpha-beta-depleted transplantation in children. Study-wide results and caveats: T-cell counts and diversity were attributed mostly to newly produced T cells one year after transplant.

The antigens for these receptors are not known. Construction of the TCRbeta library involved unique molecular identifiers. TCRdb reprocessed the PCR reads via MiXCR and lists one record per CDR3 protein. The data show some 300,000 distinct CDR3 sequences, 6.5% to 9% seen once. This sample comprised peripheral blood, obtained 360 days after TCRalphabeta/CD19-depleted stem cell transplant. These TCRs come from a female patient between 2 and 10 years old who had a stem cell transplant for Fanconi anemia, so the T cells may come from the graft donor.

In its sample, this clonotype was seen a few times. The V gene is TRBV5-5, the J gene TRBJ2-5; TRBD2 might be the D (5 bases). V dropped 0 bases and J dropped 4 bases, with 10 bases sitting between them. The V gene's germline CDR1 is SGHKS and CDR2 YYEKEE (reference sequence). The CDR3 runs to 14 residues. The CDR3 coding sequence is TGTGCCAGCAGCTTGGTGCCCCGGGGAGAGACCCAGTACTTC. It yields the protein CASSLVPRGETQYF.

Comment on this clonotype: A single base separates this from a much larger clone, so it may be a read error. The chain uses TRBV7-8 and TRBJ2-1; 8 bases are a match to TRBD2. Germline loops: CDR1 SGHVS, CDR2 FQNEAQ. The CDR3 sequence is 16 residues long. With 10 bases clipped from V and 9 bases from J, the junction kept 20 bases outside the gene matches. CDR3 sequence: CAIRQTGTRWEPEQFF. The CDR3 DNA sequence: TGTGCCATCAGACAAACCGGGACTAGATGGGAGCCTGAGCAGTTCTTC. Complete variable domain (other parts from reference TRBV7-8 and TRBJ2-1): GAGVSQSPRYKVAKRGQDVALRCDPISGHVSLFWYQQALGQGPEFLTYFQNEAQLDKSGLPSDRFFAERPEGSVSTLKIQRTQQEDSAVYLCAIRQTGTRWEPEQFFGPGTRLTVL.

The J gene is TRBJ2-3, the V gene TRBV6-5; maybe TRBD2 (6 bases). V lost 0 bases, J lost 4 bases, and 14 bases lay in between. Germline-derived CDR1 and CDR2 are MNHEY and SVGAGI. The CDR3 contains 16 residues. The CDR3 sequence: CASSYSTGELADTQYF. Written as DNA, the CDR3 is TGTGCCAGCAGTTACTCGACGGGGGAACTCGCAGATACGCAGTATTTT.

The table lists this clonotype with a few counts. V is TRBV7-2 and J is TRBJ2-1, with TRBD2 as a possible D gene (6 bases). This CDR3 comprises 13 residues. Looked up from germline, CDR1 is SGHTA and CDR2 is FQGNSA. V lost 4 bases to trimming and J lost 7 bases, with 11 bases between them. CDR3 nucleotides: TGTGCCAGCAGCTGGGACTTAGGTAATGAGCAGTTCTTC. It yields the protein CASSWDLGNEQFF.

This clonotype was observed at least ten times. The chain joins TRBV20-1 to TRBJ2-3; perhaps TRBD2 as D (5 bases). Trimming removed 1 base from V and 8 bases from J, with 10 bases in between. This CDR3 has 12 residues. In germline, CDR1 is DFQATT, CDR2 SNEGSKA (reference sequence). The CDR3 sequence: CSARVVAGTQYF. As DNA, the CDR3 is TGCAGTGCTAGAGTGGTCGCGGGTACGCAGTATTTT.

This clonotype was seen ten or more times. The chain recombines TRBV20-1 with TRBJ1-5; TRBD1 aligns across 11 bases. The CDR3 runs 14 residues. Trimming took 6 bases from V and 4 from J; bases not matched to a gene: 5. Germline V gene lookup returns CDR1 DFQATT and CDR2 SNEGSKA (reference sequence). This CDR3 reads CSAGQGGLNQPQHF. Written as DNA, the CDR3 is TGCAGTGCGGGACAGGGGGGTCTGAATCAGCCCCAGCATTTT.

This clonotype was counted only a few times. The rearrangement uses TRBV11-1 and TRBJ1-2; D might be TRBD1 (5 bases). Looked up from germline, CDR1 is SGHAT and CDR2 is FQDESV (reference sequence). V was shortened by 5 bases and J by 7 bases, with 11 bases between the two germline ends. CDR3 length: 12 residues. The CDR3 DNA sequence: TGTGCCAGCAGCCAGGCGGGGGTTGGCTACACCTTC. Translation gives CASSQAGVGYTF.

This sequence joins TRBV7-9 and TRBJ2-1, with TRBD1 matching over 7 bases. The V and J ends lost 5 bases and 7 bases, in that order; junction bases with no gene match: 14. Germline assignment: CDR1 SEHNR and CDR2 FQNEAQ (reference sequence). This CDR3 region has 16 residues. The CDR3 here is CASSQRGTATGNEQFF. The CDR3 DNA reads as TGTGCCAGCAGCCAGAGAGGGACAGCTACCGGGAATGAGCAGTTCTTC.

The J gene is TRBJ2-1, the V gene TRBV6-5; the match to TRBD2 covers 12 bases. This CDR3 region has 17 residues. J lost 8 bases, V lost 8 bases, and 16 bases had no gene match. Germline lookup yields CDR1 MNHEY and CDR2 SVGAGI. This CDR3 is CASVAGFLAGGPDEQFF. CDR3 bases: TGTGCCAGCGTTGCTGGGTTTCTAGCGGGAGGGCCAGATGAGCAGTTCTTC.

The table lists this clonotype with many counts. The chain combines TRBV4-2 with TRBJ2-7, with a tentative D call TRBD2 (6 bases). There are 14 residues in the CDR3. The ends were cut back, 1 base at V and 4 bases at J, with 11 bases in the middle. The germline V gene encodes CDR1 LGHNA and CDR2 YNFKEQ. The CDR3 sequence is CASSQGGTKYEQYF. The CDR3 region has the DNA TGTGCCAGCAGCCAAGGCGGGACCAAATACGAGCAGTACTTC.

This clonotype showed up many times. This chain joins TRBV12-3 or TRBV12-4 and TRBJ2-3; TRBD1 matches 7 bases. V lost 2 bases to trimming and J lost 5 bases; unmatched junction nucleotides: 10. This CDR3 contains 16 residues. The CDR3 DNA follows: TGTGCCAGCAGTTTAATTGGGACAGTCAGGGGAGATACGCAGTATTTT. Protein product: CASSLIGTVRGDTQYF.

This clonotype was seen many times. J is TRBJ2-5 and V is TRBV29-1, with a tentative D call TRBD2 (6 bases). CDR3 length: 14 amino acids. Trimming cost V 2 bases and J 0 bases, with 10 bases left between them. Germline loops: CDR1 SQVTM, CDR2 ANQGSEA. The CDR3, as DNA: TGCAGCGTTGAAAGGGAGGTTTACCAAGAGACCCAGTACTTC. It codes for CSVEREVYQETQYF.

This clonotype was picked up many times. V is TRBV25-1 and J is TRBJ2-3, with 9 bases identical to TRBD1. Germline V gene sequence: CDR1 MGHDK, CDR2 SYGVNS. V gave up 5 bases and J gave up 5 bases; unmatched junction bases: 5. The CDR3 is made up of 14 amino acids. In DNA, the CDR3 is TGTGCCAGCAGTCGACAGGGGGGCGGAGATACGCAGTATTTT. Residues: CASSRQGGGDTQYF.

J is TRBJ2-3 and V is TRBV9, with a possible D match to TRBD2 (6 bases). Germline loops: CDR1 SGDLS, CDR2 YYNGEE. Trimming stripped 2 bases from V and 0 bases from J, with 22 bases between. The CDR3 is 19 amino acids. DNA of the CDR3: TGTGCCAGCAGCGTTCTAGCGTCCGGACCGAGTACTAGCACAGATACGCAGTATTTT. This translates into CASSVLASGPSTSTDTQYF.

The gene calls are TRBV6-4 and TRBJ2-3; D might be TRBD1 (7 bases). The CDR3 is 16 amino acids. V was trimmed by 5 bases and J by 4 bases, leaving 19 bases between them. Per germline, CDR1 MRHNA and CDR2 SNTAGT. CDR3 region: CASSHGQAGFPDTQYF. CDR3 DNA: TGTGCCAGCAGTCACGGACAGGCGGGGTTCCCAGATACGCAGTATTTT.

This clonotype was observed many times. V gene TRBV24-1 combines with J gene TRBJ2-7; 12 positions match TRBD2. CDR3 length: 22 amino acids. Germline assignment: CDR1 KGHDR and CDR2 SFDVKD. The V and J ends lost 0 bases and 3 bases, in that order; junction bases with no gene match: 20. The CDR3 here is CATSDLVEAQGLAGTSSYEQYF. DNA of the CDR3: TGTGCCACCAGTGATTTGGTGGAGGCACAAGGACTAGCGGGGACCTCAAGCTACGAGCAGTACTTC.

This clonotype has ten or more counts. The chain has TRBV28 and TRBJ2-7, with TRBD1 as a possible D gene (6 bases). This CDR3 spans 14 amino acids. V was pared by 4 bases and J by 2 bases, with 12 bases between. CDR1 MDHEN and CDR2 SYDVKM come from the germline V gene. CDR3 sequence: CASSYTGPPYEQYF. In DNA, the CDR3 is TGTGCCAGCAGTTATACAGGGCCCCCCTACGAGCAGTACTTC.

This clonotype occurred many times. This rearrangement joins TRBV7-2 to TRBJ2-2; tentative D call: TRBD1 (6 bases). Trimming pared 0 bases from V and 8 bases from J, leaving 13 bases between. The CDR3 loop spans 15 amino acids. Germline CDR1 and CDR2: SGHTA and FQGNSA. CDR3 in amino acids: CASSLATGTRGELFF. CDR3 DNA: TGTGCCAGCAGCTTAGCAACAGGGACGAGGGGGGAGCTGTTTTTT.

The J gene is TRBJ2-3, the V gene TRBV7-6; 9 positions match TRBD1. The V gene end was trimmed by 5 bases and the J gene end by 1 base; junction bases not matched to a gene: 13. The CDR3 is made up of 18 amino acids. Germline V gives CDR1 SGHVS, CDR2 FNYEAQ. The CDR3: CASSNPANRGLGTDTQYF. CDR3 bases: TGTGCCAGCAGCAACCCAGCCAACAGGGGGCTTGGCACAGATACGCAGTATTTT.

This clonotype was found many times. V and J are TRBV27 and TRBJ1-4, with a weak D call TRBD1 (5 bases). Germline lookup yields CDR1 MNHEY and CDR2 SMNVEV (reference sequence). CDR3 length: 15 amino acids. V was pared by 5 bases and J by 7 bases, with 17 bases between. In DNA form, the CDR3 reads TGTGCCAGCAGTCGAGGGGCCCTAAGAGGTGAAAAACTGTTTTTT. Translating gives CASSRGALRGEKLFF.

This clonotype has a count of ten or more. The V gene is TRBV5-1, the J gene TRBJ2-1, with TRBD1 as a possible D gene (6 bases). The CDR3 consists of 16 residues. V was pared by 4 bases and J by 0 bases, with 14 bases between. Germline lookup yields CDR1 SGHRS and CDR2 YFSETQ. The CDR3 reads CASSKGHLSSYNEQFF. The CDR3 nucleotides are TGCGCCAGCAGCAAGGGACACCTCAGCTCCTACAATGAGCAGTTCTTC.